This T cell receptor (beta chain) was observed in a study of blood T cell repertoires in COVID-19 (dated by TCRdb to the early 2020s). At the level of the whole study: Samples from collaborators originated in the United States, Italy and Spain and spanned both the acute and convalescent phases of COVID-19. The material from the prospective study consisted of cDNA or gDNA derived from T cells, B-cell-depleted T cells, or PBMCs. Deeply sampled blood TCRbeta repertoires from subjects exposed to, actively infected with, or recovered from COVID-19 were included in the dataset. The repertoires were released in a freely available public database intended as a resource for research on the immune response to SARS-CoV-2. The samples were drawn from two sources: the first 160 participants of the ongoing ImmuneRACE study, and fewer than 1,500 subjects contributed by 6 global collaborators. Sample metadata almost always included a de-identified subject ID, COVID-19 status, age in years and sex. Where HLA class I and class II types were available, the types were taken from metadata supplied by the sample provider, not from assay-based typing. The study at large found these results: The amount of clinical and demographic metadata varied by source and participant and was provided uncurated.

Here V drops 3 bases and J drops 8 bases, and the junction holds 5 bases not matched to any gene. The germline V gene provides CDR1 ENHRY and CDR2 SYGVKD. The CDR3, from cysteine to phenylalanine, totals 14 residues. Only the CDR3 part of the read is kept: 42 bases, read in frame from the first base. The immunoSEQ Assay, a bias-controlled multiplex PCR, was used to amplify TCRbeta CDR3 regions from genomic DNA. The paper's data handling went like this. The number of nucleated cells in each sample was estimated from the amplification of reference gene primers within the assay. Sequence reads were collapsed and filtered to measure the absolute abundance of every unique TCRbeta CDR3 rearrangement. Productive Simpson clonality was computed per sample as the square root of Simpson's diversity index over productive rearrangements. TCRdb obtained this table from immuneACCESS and retained in-frame rearrangements with V and J assigned. These tables miss some clones; where compared with another copy, unresolved V genes account for less than half of the shortfall, and the remainder is unexplained. V, J and clone size are those of that table, while D and trimming were read from the DNA. A total of about 140,000 clones appear in this sample, around nine tenths of them only once. Clones ranked in the top ten supply 4% to 4.5% of the sample.

Whole blood was collected in K2EDTA tubes by collaborating institutions according to the institutions' own protocols. For TCRbeta analysis, collaborators shipped samples as frozen whole blood, isolated PBMCs, or DNA extracted from either of those sample types. On this clone: The antigen it binds to is not known. The record has no base qualities; no much larger clone is one base away.

Material for sequencing was peripheral blood. The chain uses TRBV10-3 and TRBJ1-2, with 11 bases matching TRBD1. The TCR comes from a middle-aged woman with acute or convalescent COVID-19. The sequenced DNA: TGTGCCATCAGTGAAACCGGGACAGGGGGGGGCTACACCTTC. Its protein product is CAISETGTGGGYTF.